This entry is about one T cell receptor (beta chain). Germline V gene lookup returns CDR1 SGHKS and CDR2 YYEKEE (reference sequence). The length of the CDR3 is 14 residues. With 4 bases clipped from V and 2 bases from J, the junction kept 3 bases outside the gene matches. These data come from a study of blood T cell repertoires in COVID-19. Per the authors' pipeline: Scientists estimated how many nucleated cells there were by amplifying reference gene primers. TCRdb's table, derived via immunoSEQ multiplex PCR, lists solely in-frame clones and lacks some. The D gene and trimming were derived from the DNA, and the V and J assignments and clone size from that table. This sample yields 35,000 to 50,000 clones, of which about 86% are seen a single time; 6% to 6.5% belongs to the top ten.

This chain links TRBV5-5 with TRBJ1-2; 9 bases match TRBD1. This TCR was recovered from an elderly woman with acute or convalescent COVID-19. The sequenced sample consisted of peripheral blood. Here the CDR3 DNA reads TGTGCCAGCAGCCGGACAGGGGCCAACTATGGCTACACCTTC. This sequence encodes CASSRTGANYGYTF. The whole variable domain, remainder taken from reference TRBV5-5 and TRBJ1-2, is DAGVTQSPTHLIKTRGQQVTLRCSPISGHKSVSWYQQVLGQGPQFIFQYYEKEERGRGNFPDRFSARQFPNYSSELNVNALLLGDSALYLCASSRTGANYGYTFGSGTRLTVV.